This T cell receptor beta chain is drawn from a study of blood T cells in healthy people across ages. Study-level results: What prevented conclusive comparison of naive and antigen-experienced cells was that PBMCs were unsorted. Unknown donor CMV status possibly confounded expanded clonotype changes.

Total RNA was isolated from each sample in quantities of at least 5 micrograms. This clonotype was detected only a few times. The target antigen is unknown. Then a second PCR, running about 6 to 12 cycles, was carried out with a sample-barcoded 5' primer and a J-beta primer mix. Each cDNA molecule was tagged by a template-switch adaptor with 12 random nucleotides. TCRdb fed the 5' RACE reads into MiXCR, producing one record per CDR3 protein. The table shows under 2,000,000 distinct CDR3 sequences, with 49% occurring only once. The sequence was obtained from a woman in her thirties or forties in good health. The specimen was blood.

In DNA form, the CDR3 reads TGTGCCAGCAGCCACCGCTTGACGGGGGGGTTGGCAGATACGCAGTATTTT. This encodes CASSHRLTGGLADTQYF. The gene calls are TRBV3-1 and TRBJ2-3; the match to TRBD2 covers 8 bases. CDR1 LGHDT and CDR2 YNNKEL come from the germline V gene (reference sequence). The CDR3 is made up of 17 amino acids. V dropped 3 bases and J dropped 4; count of bases not matched to a gene: 12.